The entry that follows covers one T cell receptor beta chain sequence. Different DNA sequences within this sample yield the same CDR3. Clones were read by immunoSEQ multiplex PCR, and TCRdb kept only the in-frame ones, dropping some. The repertoire holds under 400,000 clones, with approximately 89% as singletons. Germline-derived CDR1 and CDR2 are MNHNS and SASEGT. The CDR3 is 15 residues long. Between the trimmed V and J ends, which lost 2 bases and 0 bases, there was a span of 5 bases. This entry comes from a study of blood T cell repertoires in COVID-19. The chain is built from TRBV6-1 and TRBJ2-6; tentatively, D is TRBD2 (5 bases). This TCR derives from a man aged 40-49 years in a cohort exposed to, infected with or recovered from COVID-19 (not recorded which). The sequenced sample was PBMCs or T cells enriched from blood (not recorded which). The DNA for the CDR3 is TGTGCCAGCAGTGAACGGGGCTCTGGGGCCAACGTCCTGACTTTC. It specifies CASSERGSGANVLTF.